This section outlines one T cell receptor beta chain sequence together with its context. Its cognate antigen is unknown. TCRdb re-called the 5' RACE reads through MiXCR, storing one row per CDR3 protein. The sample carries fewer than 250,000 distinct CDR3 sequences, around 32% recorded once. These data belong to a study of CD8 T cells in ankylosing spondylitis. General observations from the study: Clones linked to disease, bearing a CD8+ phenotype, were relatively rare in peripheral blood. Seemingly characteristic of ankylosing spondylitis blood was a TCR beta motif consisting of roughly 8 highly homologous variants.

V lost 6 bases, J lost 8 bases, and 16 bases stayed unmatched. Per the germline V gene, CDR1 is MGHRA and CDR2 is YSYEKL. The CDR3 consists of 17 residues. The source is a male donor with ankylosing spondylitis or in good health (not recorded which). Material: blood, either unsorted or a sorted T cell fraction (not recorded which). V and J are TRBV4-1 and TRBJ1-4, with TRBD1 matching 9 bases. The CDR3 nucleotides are TGCGCCAGCAGAAAGTCCCGGGACAGGGTATTGGCCGAAAAACTGTTTTTT. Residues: CASRKSRDRVLAEKLFF.